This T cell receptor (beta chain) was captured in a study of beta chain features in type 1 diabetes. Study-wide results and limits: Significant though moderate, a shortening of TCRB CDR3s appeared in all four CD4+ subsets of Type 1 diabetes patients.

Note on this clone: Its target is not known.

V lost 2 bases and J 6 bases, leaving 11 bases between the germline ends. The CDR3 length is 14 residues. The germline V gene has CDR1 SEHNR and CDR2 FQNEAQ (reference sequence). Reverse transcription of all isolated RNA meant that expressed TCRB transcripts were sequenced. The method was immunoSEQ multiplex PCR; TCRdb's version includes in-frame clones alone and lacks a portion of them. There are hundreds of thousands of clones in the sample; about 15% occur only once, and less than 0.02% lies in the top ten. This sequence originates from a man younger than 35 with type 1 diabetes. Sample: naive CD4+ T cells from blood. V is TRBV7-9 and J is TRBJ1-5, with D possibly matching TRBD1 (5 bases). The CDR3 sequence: CASSLLGPAQPQHF. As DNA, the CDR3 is TGTGCCAGCAGCTTATTGGGGCCGGCTCAGCCCCAGCATTTT.